What follows describes a single T cell receptor (beta chain). Its antigen remains unidentified. The source of the sample is a study of shared clonotypes between healthy human individuals. Whole-study findings and limits: It was observed that roughly 5.1% of naive CD4 clonotypes were shared across a few donors. Clonotypes shared by all four donors outscored non-shared clonotypes in generation probability. Clonotype sharing among the donors was expected to vary with sequencing depth.

Some clones are missing from TCRdb's copy, which holds only in-frame ones; the method was immunoSEQ multiplex PCR. The table shows roughly 2.2 million clones, with over 90% occurring only once. CDR1 SQVTM and CDR2 ANQGSEA come from the germline V gene. V gave up 3 bases and J gave up 7 bases, with 18 bases separating them. CDR3 size: 15 residues. This clonotype originated in a man aged 18 to 30 in good health. Some clones in this sample may be carry-over from other donors' samples. The sequencing sample was made of naive CD4+ T cells from PBMCs. Subset meaning: CD45RA+ positively selected. This chain joins TRBV29-1 and TRBJ2-2, with D perhaps matching TRBD2 (5 bases). CDR3 nucleotides: TGCAGCGTTGAGTCGCGAGGGCGCGGTGGCGGGGAGCTGTTTTTT. This codes for CSVESRGRGGGELFF.